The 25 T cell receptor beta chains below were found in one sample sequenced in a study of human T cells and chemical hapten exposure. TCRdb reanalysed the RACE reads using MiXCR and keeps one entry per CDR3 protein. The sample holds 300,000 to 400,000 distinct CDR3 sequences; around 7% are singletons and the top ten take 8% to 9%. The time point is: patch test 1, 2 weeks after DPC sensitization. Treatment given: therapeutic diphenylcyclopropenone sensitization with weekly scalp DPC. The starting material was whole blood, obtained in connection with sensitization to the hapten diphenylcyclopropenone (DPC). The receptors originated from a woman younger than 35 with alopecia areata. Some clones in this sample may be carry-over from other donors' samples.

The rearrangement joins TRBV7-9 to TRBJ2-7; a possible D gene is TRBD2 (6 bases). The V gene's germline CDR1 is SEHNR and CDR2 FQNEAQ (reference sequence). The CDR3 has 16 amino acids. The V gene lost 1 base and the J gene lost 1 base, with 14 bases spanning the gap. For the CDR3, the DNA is TGTGCCAGCAGCTTAGTCGGCGGGGAACGGTCCTACGAGCAGTACTTC. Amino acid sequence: CASSLVGGERSYEQYF.

The DNA for the CDR3 is TGTGCCAGCAGTTCTCCCCCCGAAGGCGCAGATACGCAGTATTTT. It is translated as CASSSPPEGADTQYF. The genes are TRBV12-3 or TRBV12-4 and TRBJ2-3; D is unclear. The CDR3 is 15 amino acids. V was cut by 4 bases and J by 4 bases, with 15 bases left in between.

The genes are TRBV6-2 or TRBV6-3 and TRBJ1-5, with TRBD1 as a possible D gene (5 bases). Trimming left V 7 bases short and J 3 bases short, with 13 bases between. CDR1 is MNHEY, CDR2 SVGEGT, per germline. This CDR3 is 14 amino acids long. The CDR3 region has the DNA TGTGCCAGCAACCCCGACAGTTTCAATCAGCCCCAGCATTTT. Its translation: CASNPDSFNQPQHF.

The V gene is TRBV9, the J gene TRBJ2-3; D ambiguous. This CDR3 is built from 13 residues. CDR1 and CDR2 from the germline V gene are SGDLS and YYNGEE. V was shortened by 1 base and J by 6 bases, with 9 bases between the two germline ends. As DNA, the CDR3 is TGTGCCAGCAGCGTAAGGGCAACGGATACGCAGTATTTT. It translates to CASSVRATDTQYF.

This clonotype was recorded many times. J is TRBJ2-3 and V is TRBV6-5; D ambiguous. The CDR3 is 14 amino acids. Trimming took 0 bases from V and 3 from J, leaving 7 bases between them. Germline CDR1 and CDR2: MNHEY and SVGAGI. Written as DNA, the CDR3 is TGTGCCAGCAGTTACTCCGGTCTTACAGATACGCAGTATTTT. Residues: CASSYSGLTDTQYF.

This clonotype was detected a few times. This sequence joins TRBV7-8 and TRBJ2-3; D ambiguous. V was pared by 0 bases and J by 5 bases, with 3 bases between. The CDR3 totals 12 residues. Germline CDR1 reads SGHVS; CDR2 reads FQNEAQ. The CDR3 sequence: CASSLAIDTQYF. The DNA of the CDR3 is TGTGCCAGCAGCTTAGCGATAGATACGCAGTATTTT.

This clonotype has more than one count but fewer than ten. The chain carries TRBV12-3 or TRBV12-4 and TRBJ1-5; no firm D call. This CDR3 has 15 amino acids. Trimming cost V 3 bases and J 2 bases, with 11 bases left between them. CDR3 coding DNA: TGTGCCAGCAGTTTCGGGCGTCTGGGCAATCAGCCCCAGCATTTT. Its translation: CASSFGRLGNQPQHF.

CDR3 residues: CSASYPSYGYTF. The CDR3 DNA reads as TGCAGTGCTAGTTACCCATCCTATGGCTACACCTTC. This chain links TRBV20-1 with TRBJ1-2, with D unresolved. There are 12 residues in the CDR3. The germline gives CDR1 DFQATT, CDR2 SNEGSKA (reference sequence). The V gene lost 3 bases and the J gene lost 4 bases, with 9 bases spanning the gap.

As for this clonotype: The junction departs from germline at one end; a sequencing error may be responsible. DNA of the CDR3: TGTGCCATCAGTGAGTCGGCGACAGGGAACGGCTACGATCAGTACTTC. Its protein product is CAISESATGNGYDQYF. This chain uses TRBV10-3 with TRBJ2-7, with TRBD1 identical over 7 bases. CDR3 size: 16 residues. The germline CDR1 and CDR2 sequences are ENHRY and SYGVKD.

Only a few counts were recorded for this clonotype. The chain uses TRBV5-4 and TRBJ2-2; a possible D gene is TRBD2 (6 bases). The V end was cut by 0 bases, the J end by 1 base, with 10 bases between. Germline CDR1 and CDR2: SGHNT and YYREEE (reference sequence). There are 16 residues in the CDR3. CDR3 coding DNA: TGTGCCAGCAGCTTGGGACTAGATCGGAACACCGGGGAGCTGTTTTTT. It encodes CASSLGLDRNTGELFF.

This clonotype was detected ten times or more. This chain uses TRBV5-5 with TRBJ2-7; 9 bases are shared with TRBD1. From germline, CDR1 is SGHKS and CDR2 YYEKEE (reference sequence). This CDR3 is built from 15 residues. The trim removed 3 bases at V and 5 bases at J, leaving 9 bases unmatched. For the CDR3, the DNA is TGTGCCAGCAGCTGGGCACCGGGACAGGGAAACGAGCAGTACTTC. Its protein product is CASSWAPGQGNEQYF.

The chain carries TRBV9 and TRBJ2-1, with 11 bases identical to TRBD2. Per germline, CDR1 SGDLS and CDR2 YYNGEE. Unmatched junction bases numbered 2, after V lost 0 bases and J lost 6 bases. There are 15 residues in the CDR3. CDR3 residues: CASSVGGLAGNEQFF. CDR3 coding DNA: TGTGCCAGCAGCGTAGGTGGACTAGCGGGCAATGAGCAGTTCTTC.

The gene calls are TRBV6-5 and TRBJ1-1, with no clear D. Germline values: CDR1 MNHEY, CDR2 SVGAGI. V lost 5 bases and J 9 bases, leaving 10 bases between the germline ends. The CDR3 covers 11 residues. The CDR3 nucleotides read TGTGCCAGCAGTCGCGAGGGTCAAGCTTTCTTT. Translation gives CASSREGQAFF.

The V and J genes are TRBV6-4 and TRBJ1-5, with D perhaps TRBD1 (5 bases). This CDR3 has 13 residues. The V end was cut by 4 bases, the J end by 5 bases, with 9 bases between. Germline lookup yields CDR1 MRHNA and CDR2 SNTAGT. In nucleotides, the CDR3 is TGTGCCAGCAGTGTAGGGGCACATCAGCCCCAGCATTTT. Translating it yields CASSVGAHQPQHF.

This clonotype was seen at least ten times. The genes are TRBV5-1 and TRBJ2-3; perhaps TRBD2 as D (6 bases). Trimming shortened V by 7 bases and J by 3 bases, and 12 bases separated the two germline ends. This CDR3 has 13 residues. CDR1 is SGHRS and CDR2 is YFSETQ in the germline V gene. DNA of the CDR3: TGCGCCAGCCACCCGGGGGTTACAGATACGCAGTATTTT. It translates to CASHPGVTDTQYF.

CDR3 DNA sequence: TGCAGTGCTAGGGACTTAGACAGGGGAGGTGAGCAGTTCTTC. Translation gives CSARDLDRGGEQFF. The V gene is TRBV20-1, the J gene TRBJ2-1; 8 bases match TRBD1. J lost 9 bases, V lost 3 bases, and 10 bases had no gene match. The CDR3 contains 14 residues. From germline, CDR1 is DFQATT and CDR2 SNEGSKA (reference sequence).

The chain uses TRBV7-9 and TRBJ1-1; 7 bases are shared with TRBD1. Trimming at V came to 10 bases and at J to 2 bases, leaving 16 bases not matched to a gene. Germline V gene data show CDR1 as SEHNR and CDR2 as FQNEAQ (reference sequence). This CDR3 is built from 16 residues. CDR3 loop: CATQDRDKTTNTEAFF. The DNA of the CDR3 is TGTGCCACCCAAGACAGGGACAAAACGACTAACACTGAAGCTTTCTTT.

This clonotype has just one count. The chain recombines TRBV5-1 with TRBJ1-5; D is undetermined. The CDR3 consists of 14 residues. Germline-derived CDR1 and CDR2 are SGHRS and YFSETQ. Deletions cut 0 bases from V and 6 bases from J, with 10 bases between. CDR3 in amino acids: CASSLEAASQPQHF. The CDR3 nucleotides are TGCGCCAGCAGCTTGGAGGCCGCAAGTCAGCCCCAGCATTTT.

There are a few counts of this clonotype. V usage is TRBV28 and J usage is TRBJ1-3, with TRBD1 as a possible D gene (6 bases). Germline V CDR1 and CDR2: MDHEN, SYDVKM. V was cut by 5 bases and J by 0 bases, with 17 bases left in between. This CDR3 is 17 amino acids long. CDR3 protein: CASSPPGDLFSGNTIYF. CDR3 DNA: TGTGCCAGCAGTCCCCCAGGGGACCTATTCTCTGGAAACACCATATATTTT.

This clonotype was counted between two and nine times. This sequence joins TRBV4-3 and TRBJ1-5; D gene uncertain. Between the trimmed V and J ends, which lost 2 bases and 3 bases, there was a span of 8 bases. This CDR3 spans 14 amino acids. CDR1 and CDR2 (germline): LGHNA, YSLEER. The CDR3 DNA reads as TGCGCCAGCAGCCAAACGCCCTACAATCAGCCCCAGCATTTT. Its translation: CASSQTPYNQPQHF.

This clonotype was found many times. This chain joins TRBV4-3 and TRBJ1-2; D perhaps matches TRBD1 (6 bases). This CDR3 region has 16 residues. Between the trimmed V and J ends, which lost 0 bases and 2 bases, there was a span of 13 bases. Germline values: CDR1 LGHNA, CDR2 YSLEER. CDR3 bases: TGCGCCAGCAGCCAAGATGTGACAGGCTGGAACTATGGCTACACCTTC. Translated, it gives CASSQDVTGWNYGYTF.

Written as DNA, the CDR3 is TGTGCCAGCAGTTACGACCACGACACTGAAGCTTTCTTT. Its translation is CASSYDHDTEAFF. The chain uses TRBV6-5 and TRBJ1-1, with D unclear. V was cut by 2 bases and J by 3 bases, with 7 bases left in between. CDR3 length: 13 residues. Germline CDR1 and CDR2: MNHEY and SVGAGI.

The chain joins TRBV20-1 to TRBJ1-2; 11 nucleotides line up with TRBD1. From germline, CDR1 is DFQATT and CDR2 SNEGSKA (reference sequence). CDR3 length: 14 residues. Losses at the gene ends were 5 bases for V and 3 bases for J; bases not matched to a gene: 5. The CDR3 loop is CSAADRGRHYGYTF. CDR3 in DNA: TGCAGTGCTGCGGACAGGGGGCGTCACTATGGCTACACCTTC.

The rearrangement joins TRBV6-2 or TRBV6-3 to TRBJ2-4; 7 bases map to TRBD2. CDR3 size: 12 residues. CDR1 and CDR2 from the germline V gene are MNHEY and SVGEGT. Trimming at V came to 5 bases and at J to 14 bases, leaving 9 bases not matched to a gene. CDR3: CASSLPGAGEYF. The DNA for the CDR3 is TGTGCCAGCAGTCTCCCCGGTGCGGGAGAGTACTTC.

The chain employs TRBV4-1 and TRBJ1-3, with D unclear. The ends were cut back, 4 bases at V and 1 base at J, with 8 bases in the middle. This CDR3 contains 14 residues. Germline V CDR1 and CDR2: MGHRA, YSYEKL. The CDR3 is CASSRGQSGNTIYF. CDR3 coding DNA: TGCGCCAGCAGCCGTGGTCAGTCTGGAAACACCATATATTTT.